Shown below are 10 T cell receptor beta chains from a single sample sequenced in a study of blood T cell repertoires in COVID-19. Repertoires were generated with immunoSEQ multiplex PCR, while TCRdb's copy carries only in-frame clones and drops some. The sample yields roughly 170,000 clones, less than 85% seen once. The sample taken for sequencing was peripheral blood. The origin of the receptors is a human donor in a cohort sampled during active COVID-19.

The chain uses TRBV5-1 and TRBJ2-1; 9 positions agree with TRBD2. CDR1 SGHRS and CDR2 YFSETQ come from the germline V gene. Trimming removed 7 bases from V and 0 bases from J; junction bases left unmatched: 5. The CDR3 has 15 residues. CDR3 residues: CASALSGGSYNEQFF. The DNA of the CDR3 is TGCGCCAGCGCCCTTAGCGGGGGCTCCTACAATGAGCAGTTCTTC. The whole variable domain, remainder taken from reference TRBV5-1 and TRBJ2-1, is KAGVTQTPRYLIKTRGQQVTLSCSPISGHRSVSWYQQTPGQGLQFLFEYFSETQRNKGNFPGRFSGRQFSNSRSEMNVSTLELGDSALYLCASALSGGSYNEQFFGPGTRLTVL.

For this clone: One end of the junction fails to match germline, which may point to a read error. V usage is TRBV18 and J usage is TRBJ2-1, with no clear D. Germline CDR1 and CDR2: KGHSH and LQKENI. There are 15 residues in the CDR3. The CDR3 coding sequence is TGTGCCAGTTCACCTGTTGGCGGCCCCTACAATGAGCAGTTCTTC. This codes for CASSPVGGPYNEQFF.

The table lists this clone with a few counts. The rearrangement joins TRBV4-1 to TRBJ1-6; the match to TRBD1 covers 7 bases. The CDR3 runs 15 residues. V lost 2 bases, J lost 5 bases, and 3 bases stayed unmatched. Germline-derived CDR1 and CDR2 are MGHRA and YSYEKL. The chain's CDR3 is CASSQHGQDNSPLHF. The CDR3 region has the DNA TGCGCCAGCAGCCAACACGGACAGGATAATTCACCCCTCCACTTT.

The V gene is TRBV13, the J gene TRBJ1-2; no reliable D call. Germline CDR1 reads PRHDT; CDR2 reads FYEKMQ (reference sequence). V was shortened by 2 bases and J by 5 bases, with 15 bases between the two germline ends. There are 15 residues in the CDR3. The CDR3 coding sequence is TGTGCCAGCAGCTTAAAAGCGGGGTCTGGTTATGGCTACACCTTC. It codes for CASSLKAGSGYGYTF.

The chain uses TRBV5-1 and TRBJ1-4, with 11 bases aligning to TRBD1. The germline gives CDR1 SGHRS, CDR2 YFSETQ. J lost 1 base, V lost 3 bases, and 5 bases had no gene match. The length of the CDR3 is 17 residues. CDR3 DNA sequence: TGCGCCAGCAGCTCCGGGACAGGGGGAGGAACTAATGAAAAACTGTTTTTT. Translation gives CASSSGTGGGTNEKLFF.

This clone appeared a few times. This sequence joins TRBV4-2 and TRBJ2-2, with TRBD2 matching over 8 bases. Germline CDR1 LGHNA, CDR2 YNFKEQ. This CDR3 has 16 amino acids. The trim removed 1 base at V and 5 bases at J, leaving 6 bases unmatched. CDR3: CASSQARGGGTGELFF. The CDR3 bases are TGTGCCAGCAGCCAAGCCCGGGGGGGTGGTACCGGGGAGCTGTTTTTT.

V gene TRBV5-1 combines with J gene TRBJ1-1, with 7 bases aligning to TRBD1. Germline assignment: CDR1 SGHRS and CDR2 YFSETQ. V dropped 4 bases and J dropped 6; count of bases not matched to a gene: 12. This CDR3 contains 15 residues. The CDR3 sequence is CASSPIGRGASEAFF. The DNA for the CDR3 is TGCGCCAGCAGCCCCATAGGCAGGGGGGCTTCTGAAGCTTTCTTT.

The chain combines TRBV5-1 with TRBJ2-5, with TRBD1 matching over 10 bases. With 4 bases clipped from V and 3 bases from J, the junction kept 6 bases outside the gene matches. Germline V gives CDR1 SGHRS, CDR2 YFSETQ. This CDR3 spans 15 amino acids. For the CDR3, the DNA is TGCGCCAGCAGCGCGCCGGACAGGGGGGAAGAGACCCAGTACTTC. Translation gives CASSAPDRGEETQYF.

The chain's CDR3 is CASSLAGPLNYGYTF. The CDR3 DNA reads as TGCGCCAGCAGCTTGGCAGGCCCCCTTAACTATGGCTACACCTTC. The gene calls are TRBV5-1 and TRBJ1-2; D unclear. Germline values: CDR1 SGHRS, CDR2 YFSETQ. The CDR3 runs to 15 residues. Trimming cost V 0 bases and J 1 base, with 10 bases left between them.

This chain joins TRBV5-6 and TRBJ1-5, with D possibly matching TRBD1 (6 bases). This CDR3 region has 18 residues. Germline V CDR1 and CDR2: SGHDT, YYEEEE. V was clipped by 1 base and J by 4 bases, with 21 bases between them. The CDR3 spells CASSLWTVSFKSNQPQHF. The CDR3 coding sequence is TGTGCCAGCAGCTTGTGGACAGTGTCCTTTAAAAGTAATCAGCCCCAGCATTTT. The whole variable domain, remainder taken from reference TRBV5-6 and TRBJ1-5, is DAGVTQSPTHLIKTRGQQVTLRCSPKSGHDTVSWYQQALGQGPQFIFQYYEEEERQRGNFPDRFSGHQFPNYSSELNVNALLLGDSALYLCASSLWTVSFKSNQPQHFGDGTRLSIL.